This T cell receptor (beta chain) was observed in a study of cytomegalovirus exposure and HLA in healthy donors. Study findings and constraints: The study designated over 150 TCR beta chains cytomegalovirus-associated. A highly shared variant cluster was judged a likely technical artifact.

A remark on this clone: Its antigen is unknown.

Germline CDR1 is SEHNR and CDR2 is FQNEAQ (reference sequence). The CDR3 extends over 14 amino acids. The V end was cut by 5 bases, the J end by 2 bases, with 13 bases between. PCR amplification relied on 60 Vbeta primers (plus 13 Jbeta primers). In the study's own analysis: The authors later counted roughly 77 million unique TCR beta chains, 9.5 million to 11 million of them shared. Data came from immunoSEQ multiplex PCR; TCRdb stores just in-frame clones and leaves some out. Clone size and V and J calls were adopted from that table, with D and trimming inferred from the DNA. The data contain about 110,000 clones, around 72% of them singletons.

Sequencing used PBMCs. The sequence was obtained from a male donor in good health and CMV-seronegative. This rearrangement joins TRBV7-9 to TRBJ2-7, with TRBD1 as a possible D gene (6 bases). The CDR3 nucleotides are TGTGCCAGCAGCCAGGGGCAGGGGACCTACGAGCAGTACTTC. Translation gives CASSQGQGTYEQYF. Complete variable domain (other parts from reference TRBV7-9 and TRBJ2-7): DTGVSQNPRHKITKRGQNVTFRCDPISEHNRLYWYRQTLGQGPEFLTYFQNEAQLEKSRLLSDRFSAERPKGSFSTLEIQRTEQGDSAMYLCASSQGQGTYEQYFGPGTRLTVT.